The 26 T cell receptor beta chains below all came from one sample that was sequenced in a study of T cells after yellow fever vaccination. TCRdb re-derived calls from the 5' RACE reads in MiXCR, one entry per CDR3 protein. Of some 500,000 distinct CDR3 sequences listed, 13% are singletons. The sample consisted of PBMCs, taken on the day of the yellow fever booster vaccination. These receptors were collected from a man aged 25-40 years who received the YFV17D yellow fever vaccine.

The gene calls are TRBV28 and TRBJ2-3, with 8 positions matching TRBD2. V was clipped by 6 bases and J by 3 bases; unmatched bases: 11. The CDR3 extends over 16 amino acids. The germline V gene has CDR1 MDHEN and CDR2 SYDVKM. The CDR3 spells CASSSAAGRATDTQYF. The CDR3, as DNA: TGTGCCAGCAGCTCTGCTGCCGGGAGGGCAACAGATACGCAGTATTTT.

This rearrangement joins TRBV28 to TRBJ2-7; 9 bases are shared with TRBD2. The CDR3 is 15 amino acids. The trim removed 4 bases at V and 4 bases at J, leaving 8 bases unmatched. Germline V gene sequence: CDR1 MDHEN, CDR2 SYDVKM. The CDR3 DNA sequence: TGTGCCAGCAGTTCGGTGGCGGCGGGGGGGTACGAGCAGTACTTC. It translates to CASSSVAAGGYEQYF.

This clonotype was counted at least ten times. The chain uses TRBV7-2 and TRBJ1-4; D is perhaps TRBD1 (6 bases). Germline V gene data show CDR1 as SGHTA and CDR2 as FQGNSA. This CDR3 has 15 residues. Trimming shortened V by 5 bases and J by 7 bases, and 17 bases separated the two germline ends. CDR3 sequence (DNA): TGTGCCAGCAGCCCCTATGCGGGGGCGAGTGAAAAACTGTTTTTT. Its protein is CASSPYAGASEKLFF.

This clonotype was observed a few times. The rearrangement joins TRBV20-1 to TRBJ2-5; no reliable D call. Germline V gives CDR1 DFQATT, CDR2 SNEGSKA (reference sequence). V was clipped by 1 base and J by 4 bases, with 13 bases between them. This CDR3 region has 14 residues. CDR3 bases: TGCAGTGCTAGAGTTTGGGCGACCGGAGAGACCCAGTACTTC. Translation: CSARVWATGETQYF.

The chain employs TRBV29-1 and TRBJ2-3; TRBD1 matches at 10 bases. Germline CDR1 reads SQVTM; CDR2 reads ANQGSEA. The CDR3 totals 15 residues. V lost 3 bases to trimming and J lost 0 bases; unmatched junction nucleotides: 3. CDR3 in DNA: TGCAGCGTTGATGGGGGACAGGGGAGCACAGATACGCAGTATTTT. It yields the protein CSVDGGQGSTDTQYF.

The chain joins TRBV6-2 or TRBV6-3 to TRBJ2-3; D gene unclear. CDR1 MNHEY and CDR2 SVGEGT come from the germline V gene. The germline V and J ends were trimmed by 5 bases and 3 bases, with 21 bases remaining between them. This CDR3 spans 17 amino acids. Here the CDR3 DNA reads TGTGCCAGCAGTATCCGACCAGTCCAGACGGAGACAGATACGCAGTATTTT. Protein product: CASSIRPVQTETDTQYF.

This clonotype was observed at least ten times. The chain couples TRBV11-1 to TRBJ2-2, with TRBD2 identical over 7 bases. The germline V gene encodes CDR1 SGHAT and CDR2 FQDESV (reference sequence). This CDR3 region has 16 residues. The V segment lost 5 bases and the J segment 4 bases; nucleotides outside the gene matches: 10. This CDR3 is CASSTLPSGSTGELFF. The CDR3 bases are TGTGCCAGCAGCACACTCCCTAGCGGAAGCACCGGGGAGCTGTTTTTT. Combining the CDR3 with reference TRBV11-1 and TRBJ2-2 gives the whole variable domain EAEVAQSPRYKITEKSQAVAFWCDPISGHATLYWYRQILGQGPELLVQFQDESVVDDSQLPKDRFSAERLKGVDSTLKIQPAELGDSAMYLCASSTLPSGSTGELFFGEGSRLTVL.

The rearrangement joins TRBV15 to TRBJ2-5; D uncertain. This CDR3 contains 11 residues. Germline-derived CDR1 and CDR2 are LNHNV and YYDKDF (reference sequence). V shed 11 bases and J shed 4 bases, with 11 bases lying between them. The CDR3 DNA reads TGTGCCGCCACCGCACGAGAGACCCAGTACTTC. Amino acids: CAATARETQYF. The variable domain in full, completed from reference TRBV15 and TRBJ2-5, reads DAMVIQNPRYQVTQFGKPVTLSCSQTLNHNVMYWYQQKSSQAPKLLFHYYDKDFNNEADTPDNFQSRRPNTSFCFLDIRSPGLGDTAMYLCAATARETQYFGPGTRLLVL.

This clonotype was seen only a few times. The chain couples TRBV5-1 to TRBJ2-7; TRBD1 or TRBD2 may be the D gene (6 bases each). Trimming cost V 4 bases and J 2 bases, with 13 bases left between them. The CDR3 covers 14 residues. Germline CDR1 reads SGHRS; CDR2 reads YFSETQ. The CDR3 DNA sequence: TGCGCCAGCAGCCCAGAGGGGGGAACCTACGAGCAGTACTTC. This codes for CASSPEGGTYEQYF.

The rearrangement joins TRBV19 to TRBJ2-2; perhaps TRBD1 as D (5 bases). The V gene lost 4 bases and the J gene lost 5 bases, with 8 bases spanning the gap. CDR1 and CDR2 (germline): LNHDA, SQIVND (reference sequence). This CDR3 spans 13 amino acids. The chain's CDR3 is CASSRQYTGELFF. CDR3 DNA sequence: TGTGCCAGTAGTAGACAGTATACCGGGGAGCTGTTTTTT.

The chain recombines TRBV28 with TRBJ2-7; maybe TRBD2 (6 bases). The germline CDR1 and CDR2 sequences are MDHEN and SYDVKM. The CDR3 runs 13 residues. Trimming stripped 5 bases from V and 3 bases from J, with 11 bases between. In DNA, the CDR3 is TGTGCCAGCAGTGCGGGGACGGTCTACGAGCAGTACTTC. This translates into CASSAGTVYEQYF.

The J gene is TRBJ2-7, the V gene TRBV20-1; 9 nucleotides agree with TRBD2. Germline-derived CDR1 and CDR2 are DFQATT and SNEGSKA (reference sequence). CDR3 length: 18 amino acids. V lost 3 bases to trimming and J lost 3 bases; unmatched junction nucleotides: 18. The CDR3 bases are TGCAGTGCTAGGGGTGGAGGGGGGCTAGCGGGGTTCATCTACGAGCAGTACTTC. It translates to CSARGGGGLAGFIYEQYF.

In this sample, this clonotype turned up a few times. The chain couples TRBV7-6 to TRBJ2-1; D gene unclear. The V gene's germline CDR1 is SGHVS and CDR2 FNYEAQ. CDR3 length equals 13 residues. V was pared by 0 bases and J by 8 bases, with 8 bases between. The CDR3 reads CASSLAQRDEQFF. DNA for the CDR3: TGTGCCAGCAGCTTAGCCCAACGGGATGAGCAGTTCTTC.

This clonotype was seen only a few times. The chain recombines TRBV5-1 with TRBJ2-1; 10 bases are a match to TRBD1. The CDR3 has 16 residues. Germline lookup yields CDR1 SGHRS and CDR2 YFSETQ. V was clipped by 1 base and J by 8 bases; unmatched bases: 9. The CDR3 here is CASSLSTGGGIDEQFF. CDR3 DNA: TGCGCCAGCAGCTTGTCGACAGGGGGCGGTATAGATGAGCAGTTCTTC.

This clonotype was counted once. This rearrangement joins TRBV11-2 to TRBJ2-7; 10 nucleotides align to TRBD1. The CDR3 loop spans 15 amino acids. The ends lost 4 bases at V and 6 bases at J; junction bases unmatched: 9. The germline CDR1 and CDR2 sequences are SGHAT and FQNNGV. The CDR3 protein is CASSSDRGPVSEQYF. In nucleotides, the CDR3 is TGTGCCAGCAGCTCCGACAGGGGGCCGGTTAGCGAGCAGTACTTC.

Many counts were recorded for this clonotype. This chain joins TRBV11-2 and TRBJ2-3; D is undetermined. Germline lookup yields CDR1 SGHAT and CDR2 FQNNGV. Deletions cut 1 base from V and 3 bases from J, with 8 bases between. The CDR3 has 14 residues. CDR3 DNA: TGTGCCAGCAGCTTAGCAGCGAGGACAGATACGCAGTATTTT. It specifies CASSLAARTDTQYF.

The V gene is TRBV11-2, the J gene TRBJ2-3; 9 bases agree with TRBD2. Germline CDR1 and CDR2: SGHAT and FQNNGV. There are 16 residues in the CDR3. Losses at the gene ends were 3 bases for V and 1 base for J; bases not matched to a gene: 5. The CDR3 coding sequence is TGTGCCAGCAGCTTGTTAGCGGGAGCGGGCACAGATACGCAGTATTTT. Residues: CASSLLAGAGTDTQYF. The whole variable domain, filled in from reference TRBV11-2 and TRBJ2-3, reads EAGVAQSPRYKIIEKRQSVAFWCNPISGHATLYWYQQILGQGPKLLIQFQNNGVVDDSQLPKDRFSAERLKGVDSTLKIQPAKLEDSAVYLCASSLLAGAGTDTQYFGPGTRLTVL.

This chain links TRBV5-6 with TRBJ2-7; TRBD2 matches at 10 bases. The CDR3 covers 15 residues. J was trimmed by 3 bases and V by 4 bases; bases with no gene match: 7. CDR1 and CDR2 (germline): SGHDT, YYEEEE. The CDR3 bases are TGTGCCAGCAGCCCTGGACTAGCGGCTTACTACGAGCAGTACTTC. Translating gives CASSPGLAAYYEQYF.

This chain links TRBV3-1 with TRBJ1-1, with D possibly being TRBD1 (5 bases). CDR3 length equals 13 residues. Trimming took 4 bases from V and 10 from J, leaving 16 bases between them. Per germline, CDR1 LGHDT and CDR2 YNNKEL (reference sequence). The CDR3 DNA is TGTGCCAGCAGCCTGGACACACCCTATGGAGCTTTCTTT. As protein: CASSLDTPYGAFF.

This clonotype was seen many times. CDR3 DNA sequence: TGCAGCGTGCGTGGGGGGCCAAGAAACATTCAGTACTTC. Encoded protein: CSVRGGPRNIQYF. This chain connects TRBV29-1 to TRBJ2-4; D could derive from TRBD1 or TRBD2 (6 bases each). The V end lost 6 bases, the J end lost 6 bases, and 15 bases lay between the germline ends. This CDR3 is 13 amino acids long. Germline values: CDR1 SQVTM, CDR2 ANQGSEA.

The rearrangement uses TRBV5-5 and TRBJ2-1, with D hard to call. The germline V and J ends were trimmed by 1 base and 0 bases, with 8 bases remaining between them. This CDR3 region has 15 residues. CDR1 and CDR2 (germline): SGHKS, YYEKEE (reference sequence). The CDR3 nucleotides are TGTGCCAGCAGCTTGAAACAGAGCTCCTACAATGAGCAGTTCTTC. It translates to CASSLKQSSYNEQFF. The whole variable domain, filled in from reference TRBV5-5 and TRBJ2-1, reads DAGVTQSPTHLIKTRGQQVTLRCSPISGHKSVSWYQQVLGQGPQFIFQYYEKEERGRGNFPDRFSARQFPNYSSELNVNALLLGDSALYLCASSLKQSSYNEQFFGPGTRLTVL.

This clonotype has just a few counts. The rearrangement links TRBV20-1 to TRBJ2-5, with D possibly being TRBD2 (7 bases). This CDR3 contains 15 residues. Deletions cut 0 bases from V and 3 bases from J, with 14 bases between. Germline V gene lookup returns CDR1 DFQATT and CDR2 SNEGSKA (reference sequence). This CDR3 reads CSARDGAGAEETQYF. CDR3 in DNA: TGCAGTGCTAGAGATGGGGCGGGGGCGGAAGAGACCCAGTACTTC.

This chain connects TRBV5-4 to TRBJ2-1; perhaps D is TRBD1 or TRBD2 (6 bases each). CDR1 and CDR2 from the germline V gene are SGHNT and YYREEE (reference sequence). This CDR3 comprises 16 residues. Trimming cost V 3 bases and J 3 bases, with 16 bases left between them. CDR3 in amino acids: CASSSGALSGYNEQFF. The CDR3 region has the DNA TGTGCCAGCAGCTCGGGGGCCCTTAGCGGCTACAATGAGCAGTTCTTC.

The CDR3 coding sequence is TGTGCCAGCAGCCAAACCAGAGTCTTTTCACCCCTCCACTTT. Encoded protein: CASSQTRVFSPLHF. V is TRBV14 and J is TRBJ1-6; D is unresolved. Germline CDR1 is SGHDN and CDR2 is FVKESK. The V end was cut by 2 bases, the J end by 9 bases, with 11 bases between. There are 14 residues in the CDR3.

With respect to this clonotype: The junction shows a germline mismatch at one end, possibly a read error. V usage is TRBV11-2 and J usage is TRBJ2-5; no definite D call. CDR1 is SGHAT and CDR2 is FQNNGV in the germline V gene. There are 15 residues in the CDR3. The CDR3 sequence is CASSLGSVLQETQHF. Written as DNA, the CDR3 is TGTGCCAGCAGCTTGGGTTCAGTTTTGCAAGAGACCCAGCACTTC.

The V gene is TRBV10-3, the J gene TRBJ2-7, with 8 bases that match TRBD2. J lost 0 bases, V lost 0 bases, and 4 bases had no gene match. The germline gives CDR1 ENHRY, CDR2 SYGVKD. This CDR3 contains 16 residues. DNA for the CDR3: TGTGCCATCAGTGAGTCGATAAGCGGGAGCTCCTACGAGCAGTACTTC. Its protein is CAISESISGSSYEQYF.